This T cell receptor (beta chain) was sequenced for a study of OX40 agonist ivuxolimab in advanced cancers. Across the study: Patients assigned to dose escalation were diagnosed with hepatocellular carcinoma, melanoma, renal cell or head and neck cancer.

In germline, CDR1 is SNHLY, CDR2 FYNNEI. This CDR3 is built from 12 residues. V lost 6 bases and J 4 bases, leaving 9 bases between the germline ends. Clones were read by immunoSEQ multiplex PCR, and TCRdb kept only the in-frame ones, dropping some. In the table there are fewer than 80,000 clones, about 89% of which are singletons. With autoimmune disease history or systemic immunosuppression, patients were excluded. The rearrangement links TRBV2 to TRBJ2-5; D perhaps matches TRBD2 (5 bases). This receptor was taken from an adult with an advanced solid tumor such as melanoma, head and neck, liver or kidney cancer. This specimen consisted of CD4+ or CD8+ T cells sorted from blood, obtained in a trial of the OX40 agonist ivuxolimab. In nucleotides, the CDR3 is TGTGCCAGCAGCGAGCGGACAGAGACCCAGTACTTC. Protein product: CASSERTETQYF.